This T cell receptor beta chain was sequenced for a study of Ad26.COV2.S vaccination and SARS-CoV-2 variants (dated by TCRdb to the early 2020s). In the study overall: Donors in the vaccine arm were drawn from COV1001, a multicentre, randomized, double-blind, placebo-controlled phase I-IIa trial testing Ad26.COV2.S in healthy adults. Ad26.COV2.S was given intramuscularly at 5x10^10 or 1x10^11 viral particles, as a single shot or as two shots 56 days apart. Throughout the experiments and outcome assessment, investigators stayed blinded to trial group allocation. The TCR-sequenced set comprised around 30 samples: some 20 Ad26.COV2.S vaccine recipients, 5 placebo recipients and 8 SARS-CoV-2 convalescent individuals. The specificity and breadth of SARS-CoV-2-reactive T cell receptors after Ad26.COV2.S vaccination were assessed by TCRbeta repertoire sequencing. Participants in the trial were split at random into five groups of five each, receiving low-dose or high-dose Ad26.COV2.S once or twice, or else placebo on both occasions. What the authors observed across the whole study: The study was not powered to compare responses between vaccine doses or regimens. The authors noted that the TCR breadth and depth analyses may have underestimated total T cell responses. Compared with placebo recipients, Ad26.COV2.S recipients showed higher spike-specific TCR breadth (P = 0.0014). Non-spike TCR breadth was comparable between vaccine and placebo recipients, consistent with the vaccine containing only spike. After vaccination, spike-specific CD8+ and CD4+ T cell responses were reported to show substantial breadth.

The immunoSEQ Assay was used to sequence TCRbeta CDR3 regions. After extraction, genomic DNA underwent amplification by bias-controlled multiplex PCR, followed by high-throughput sequencing. The paper's processing steps were these. To quantify the absolute abundance of every unique TCRbeta CDR3 region, sequences were collapsed and filtered. T cell fraction was estimated by normalization of TCRbeta template counts to usable DNA, with usable DNA being measured through amplification of reference genes present in all nucleated cells. Repertoire TCRs were annotated as SARS-CoV-2-specific by exact matching of V gene, CDR3 amino acid sequence and J gene to a known reactive TCR set. MIRA supplied the reference SARS-CoV-2 TCR set, which was filtered for enrichment in COVID-19-positive ImmuneCODE repertoires so that public or cross-reactive TCRs were removed. Using the MIRA antigens, annotated TCRs were further analysed by specific ORF or by position within an ORF. Breadth was defined as annotated unique rearrangements over total unique productive rearrangements; depth was the summed frequency of those rearrangements. Two-sided Wilcoxon rank-sum tests were applied when comparing TCR breadth between groups. In TCRdb, the immuneACCESS table is reduced to in-frame sequences with V and J assigned. These tables do not hold every clone; where another copy was compared, an unresolved V gene accounts for under half, and the others remain unexplained. V, J and clone size were drawn from that table, and D and trimming were deduced from the DNA. Recorded for this sample are a few hundred thousand clones; 80% to 90% of them occurred a single time. About 7.1% of the sample is held by the ten biggest clonotypes.

Reading the label with the study, this specimen's treatment or condition is: roughly 18 received Ad26.COV2.S at low or high dose, single or two shots; about five received placebo; per-sample allocation not given. For vaccine and placebo recipients, repertoires were sequenced using samples collected on day 63 after the first injection. Between 29 July and 7 August 2020, Cohort 1b enrolled around 25 adults aged 18-55 years at one site in Boston, USA. Ad26.COV2.S consisted of a replication-incompetent adenovirus type 26 vector by which a prefusion-stabilized SARS-CoV-2 spike protein from the original Wuhan strain was expressed. Comment on this clone: Its antigen is still unknown. Per-nucleotide qualities are absent, and no much larger clonotype sits a single base away.

V is shortened by 5 bases, J by 6 bases, and the region joining them spans 14 bases. From its cysteine to its phenylalanine, the CDR3 spans 15 amino acids. CDR3 DNA is the only sequence kept; it has 45 bases, read in frame from the first base. From a lookup of the germline V gene (reference sequence), CDR1 and CDR2 are SEHNR and FQNEAQ. Recombination linked TRBV7-9 to TRBJ1-6; confidence is insufficient to name the D gene. Sequenced here: peripheral blood, sampled in a trial of Ad26.COV2.S vaccine versus placebo. This TCR was recovered from a person between 18 and 65 years old who received the Ad26.COV2.S COVID-19 vaccine or a placebo. The nucleotide sequence reads as follows: TGTGCCAGCAGCGCGCTCGGGCAGAGTAATTCACCCCTCCACTTT. It translates as CASSALGQSNSPLHF.